These 31 T cell receptor beta chains were all obtained from the same sample, sequenced in a study of beta chain features in type 1 diabetes. The study, taken as a whole, reports: Significant though moderate, a shortening of TCRB CDR3s appeared in all four CD4+ subsets of Type 1 diabetes patients.

For these TCRs, the target antigens are not known. The isolated RNA, all of it, was reverse transcribed, so expressed TCRB transcripts were what got sequenced. Only in-frame clones appear in the TCRdb table, and some are missing; sequencing was by immunoSEQ multiplex PCR. The sample records 150,000 to 200,000 clones, roughly 60% being singletons. Sequenced material: naive CD4+ T cells from blood. The receptors stem from a man aged 25 to 45 with type 1 diabetes.

The V and J genes are TRBV6-5 and TRBJ2-7; D gene ambiguous. The germline CDR1 and CDR2 sequences are MNHEY and SVGAGI. Deletions cut 0 bases from V and 4 bases from J, with 13 bases between. The CDR3 loop spans 15 amino acids. The CDR3 here is CASSYSAGSTYEQYF. CDR3 nucleotides: TGTGCCAGCAGTTACTCGGCAGGAAGCACATACGAGCAGTACTTC.

This rearrangement joins TRBV25-1 to TRBJ2-2; D call uncertain. Germline CDR1 reads MGHDK; CDR2 reads SYGVNS. V was trimmed by 1 base and J by 4 bases, leaving 13 bases between them. There are 16 residues in the CDR3. DNA for the CDR3: TGTGCCAGCAGTGAATCCCAACCCTCGGGCACCGGGGAGCTGTTTTTT. The encoded protein is CASSESQPSGTGELFF.

V usage is TRBV7-6 and J usage is TRBJ2-3, with 11 bases identical to TRBD2. Looked up from germline, CDR1 is SGHVS and CDR2 is FNYEAQ. V dropped 3 bases and J dropped 3; count of bases not matched to a gene: 5. The CDR3 has 16 residues. The CDR3 region is CASSFLAGGLTDTQYF. CDR3 bases: TGTGCCAGCAGCTTCTTAGCGGGGGGGCTTACAGATACGCAGTATTTT.

Details on this clone: Relative to the germline gene, one junction end is altered; a read error may explain this. The V call is TRBV29-1, the J call TRBJ1-2; D is uncertain. The CDR3 runs to 13 residues. Germline assignment: CDR1 SQVTM and CDR2 ANQGSEA. The CDR3 here is CSAESQLNYGYTF. CDR3 DNA: TGCAGCGCTGAAAGCCAGTTAAACTATGGCTACACCTTC.

The V gene is TRBV7-2, the J gene TRBJ2-3; 7 bases map to TRBD2. Germline V gene lookup returns CDR1 SGHTA and CDR2 FQGNSA. Trimming took 5 bases from V and 2 from J; bases not matched to a gene: 10. CDR3 length: 16 amino acids. The DNA of the CDR3 is TGTGCCAGCAGCCCAGCTTCAGCGGGGCCCACAGATACGCAGTATTTT. Translating gives CASSPASAGPTDTQYF.

The rearrangement uses TRBV5-1 and TRBJ2-6; D is undetermined. The V end was cut by 3 bases, the J end by 2 bases, with 6 bases between. The CDR3 has 14 amino acids. Germline assignment: CDR1 SGHRS and CDR2 YFSETQ. CDR3 amino acids: CASSSMAGANVLTF. CDR3 nucleotide sequence: TGCGCCAGCAGCTCTATGGCTGGGGCCAACGTCCTGACTTTC.

This chain uses TRBV25-1 with TRBJ2-1; 8 nucleotides match TRBD1. The CDR3 totals 16 residues. The ends lost 4 bases at V and 3 bases at J; junction bases unmatched: 8. The germline gives CDR1 MGHDK, CDR2 SYGVNS. The CDR3 nucleotides read TGTGCCAGCAGTGCGATCGGACAGGGATTCTACAATGAGCAGTTCTTC. As protein: CASSAIGQGFYNEQFF. Complete variable domain (other parts from reference TRBV25-1 and TRBJ2-1): EADIYQTPRYLVIGTGKKITLECSQTMGHDKMYWYQQDPGMELHLIHYSYGVNSTEKGDLSSESTVSRIRTEHFPLTLESARPSHTSQYLCASSAIGQGFYNEQFFGPGTRLTVL.

A few counts support this clone. The chain joins TRBV7-9 to TRBJ1-2; D not resolved. Germline CDR1 reads SEHNR; CDR2 reads FQNEAQ (reference sequence). This CDR3 contains 11 residues. Trimming stripped 10 bases from V and 4 bases from J, with 10 bases between. CDR3 amino acids: CAIGNGYGYTF. The CDR3 DNA reads TGTGCCATAGGGAATGGCTATGGCTACACCTTC.

This clone was counted once. The V call is TRBV29-1, the J call TRBJ1-1; D perhaps matches TRBD1 (5 bases). The CDR3 sequence is 14 residues long. Trimming cost V 4 bases and J 3 bases, with 15 bases left between them. Germline assignment: CDR1 SQVTM and CDR2 ANQGSEA. The CDR3 DNA follows: TGCAGCGTTGTGGGGGAAGGGCTCGACACTGAAGCTTTCTTT. It yields the protein CSVVGEGLDTEAFF.

The sample holds a few counts of this clone. This chain links TRBV29-1 with TRBJ2-3; D unresolved. V was cut by 4 bases and J by 2 bases, with 7 bases left in between. CDR1 and CDR2 from the germline V gene are SQVTM and ANQGSEA. This CDR3 spans 12 amino acids. This CDR3 is CSVGADTDTQYF. For the CDR3, the DNA is TGCAGCGTTGGGGCGGACACAGATACGCAGTATTTT.

V gene TRBV29-1 combines with J gene TRBJ2-5; D may be TRBD2 (6 bases). The V gene's germline CDR1 is SQVTM and CDR2 ANQGSEA. The CDR3 totals 14 residues. V was cut by 4 bases and J by 2 bases, with 14 bases left in between. The CDR3 region has the DNA TGCAGCGTTGCCCCCGGGACTCAGCAAGAGACCCAGTACTTC. Amino acid sequence: CSVAPGTQQETQYF.

For the CDR3, the DNA is TGCAGCGTCGACAGGGGTTCCCGGGAGCTGTTTTTT. Amino acid sequence: CSVDRGSRELFF. The rearrangement uses TRBV29-1 and TRBJ2-2, with 8 bases fitting TRBD1. CDR1 is SQVTM and CDR2 is ANQGSEA in the germline V gene. The length of the CDR3 is 12 residues. V shed 6 bases, J shed 9 bases, and the junction held 6 bases outside the gene matches.

The chain uses TRBV23-1 and TRBJ1-1, with a tentative D call TRBD1 (5 bases). TRBV23-1 is an ORF, and what it does is uncertain. CDR3 length: 19 amino acids. Deletions cut 6 bases from V and 1 base from J, with 27 bases between. The chain's CDR3 is CASSTVLWLIVGANTEAFF. CDR3 coding DNA: TGCGCCAGCAGCACAGTACTTTGGCTCATAGTCGGGGCGAACACTGAAGCTTTCTTT.

As DNA, the CDR3 is TGCAGCGTCGCTACACTAGCGGGGGGAGATGAGCAGTACTTC. Its translation: CSVATLAGGDEQYF. V is TRBV29-1 and J is TRBJ2-7; TRBD2 matches at 12 bases. Germline CDR1 and CDR2: SQVTM and ANQGSEA. J lost 7 bases, V lost 6 bases, and 10 bases had no gene match. The CDR3 covers 14 residues.

The V gene is TRBV4-3, the J gene TRBJ1-1, with TRBD1 identical over 7 bases. In germline, CDR1 is LGHNA, CDR2 YSLEER. The CDR3 is 16 amino acids. V gave up 0 bases and J gave up 1 base; unmatched junction bases: 5. The CDR3 DNA reads TGCGCCAGCAGCCAAGATAGGGGGCAGGGGAACACTGAAGCTTTCTTT. Its translation is CASSQDRGQGNTEAFF.

The chain has TRBV7-9 and TRBJ1-5; TRBD1 is a possible D gene (6 bases). The germline V gene encodes CDR1 SEHNR and CDR2 FQNEAQ (reference sequence). The CDR3 spans 14 residues. V dropped 3 bases and J dropped 0 bases, with 6 bases sitting between them. In DNA, the CDR3 is TGTGCCAGCAGCTTGACAGGTAGCAATCAGCCCCAGCATTTT. Protein: CASSLTGSNQPQHF.

The rearrangement uses TRBV7-2 and TRBJ2-7; 8 nucleotides agree with TRBD2. In germline, CDR1 is SGHTA, CDR2 FQGNSA. The trim removed 5 bases at V and 5 bases at J, leaving 8 bases unmatched. This CDR3 has 14 residues. The CDR3 spells CASSLLGTRNEQYF. CDR3 DNA: TGTGCCAGCAGCCTCCTCGGGACTAGAAACGAGCAGTACTTC. Based on the CDR3 plus reference TRBV7-2 and TRBJ2-7, the full variable domain is GAGVSQSPSNKVTEKGKDVELRCDPISGHTALYWYRQSLGQGLEFLIYFQGNSAPDKSGLPSDRFSAERTGGSVSTLTIQRTQQEDSAVYLCASSLLGTRNEQYFGPGTRLTVT.

The chain is built from TRBV7-2 and TRBJ2-5, with 8 bases identical to TRBD1. The germline V gene encodes CDR1 SGHTA and CDR2 FQGNSA. The CDR3 is made up of 15 amino acids. Losses at the gene ends were 5 bases for V and 5 bases for J; bases not matched to a gene: 10. For the CDR3, the DNA is TGTGCCAGCAGCCCCCGGACAGGGTCATGGGAGACCCAGTACTTC. Its translation: CASSPRTGSWETQYF.

The chain combines TRBV19 with TRBJ1-2, with a weak D call TRBD1 (6 bases). V was cut by 3 bases and J by 7 bases, with 12 bases left in between. The CDR3 runs 13 residues. The germline V gene encodes CDR1 LNHDA and CDR2 SQIVND (reference sequence). CDR3 amino acids: CASSITRGGGYTF. The CDR3 nucleotides read TGTGCCAGTAGTATTACCAGGGGAGGTGGCTACACCTTC.

This clone was detected a few times. The chain couples TRBV5-1 to TRBJ2-5; 9 nucleotides match TRBD1. The germline gives CDR1 SGHRS, CDR2 YFSETQ. The CDR3 loop spans 15 amino acids. J was trimmed by 0 bases and V by 6 bases; bases with no gene match: 6. CDR3 nucleotides: TGCGCCAGCAACCAAGGGACAGGGAACCAAGAGACCCAGTACTTC. Translating gives CASNQGTGNQETQYF.

This chain joins TRBV7-9 and TRBJ2-5, with D perhaps TRBD1 (6 bases). V was shortened by 3 bases and J by 0 bases, with 11 bases between the two germline ends. The CDR3 sequence is 15 residues long. Germline loops: CDR1 SEHNR, CDR2 FQNEAQ (reference sequence). CDR3 DNA sequence: TGTGCCAGCAGCTTGGATGGACAGAACCAAGAGACCCAGTACTTC. Translation gives CASSLDGQNQETQYF.

The CDR3 region has the DNA TGTGCCACCAGCAGCCCGGGACAGGGGTACGAGCAGTACTTC. Translated: CATSSPGQGYEQYF. The genes are TRBV15 and TRBJ2-7, with 10 bases matching TRBD1. The CDR3 extends over 14 amino acids. Losses at the gene ends were 3 bases for V and 4 bases for J; bases not matched to a gene: 3. Germline CDR1 LNHNV, CDR2 YYDKDF (reference sequence).

V and J are TRBV4-3 and TRBJ2-1; the D is unclear. Trimming removed 3 bases from V and 9 bases from J, with 12 bases in between. The CDR3 sequence is 13 residues long. Germline CDR1 and CDR2: LGHNA and YSLEER. The CDR3 coding sequence is TGCGCCAGCAGCCACCTTGCGCACGGTGAGCAGTTCTTC. Protein: CASSHLAHGEQFF.

The V call is TRBV28, the J call TRBJ1-5; 7 positions agree with TRBD1. The CDR3 runs 14 residues. With 6 bases clipped from V and 7 bases from J, the junction kept 9 bases outside the gene matches. The germline V gene encodes CDR1 MDHEN and CDR2 SYDVKM. CDR3 protein: CASSPDRVGQPQHF. The CDR3 DNA reads TGTGCCAGCAGCCCCGACAGGGTTGGACAGCCCCAGCATTTT.

CDR3 in amino acids: CSVDWGMNTEAFF. CDR3 DNA sequence: TGCAGCGTTGATTGGGGGATGAACACTGAAGCTTTCTTT. The chain links TRBV29-1 to TRBJ1-1, with D possibly TRBD1 on 5 matching bases. Trimming cost V 3 bases and J 0 bases, with 8 bases left between them. Germline V gene lookup returns CDR1 SQVTM and CDR2 ANQGSEA. There are 13 residues in the CDR3.

The chain carries TRBV7-9 and TRBJ2-5, with TRBD2 matching 8 bases. Germline CDR1 is SEHNR and CDR2 is FQNEAQ (reference sequence). V lost 3 bases, J lost 2 bases, and 5 bases stayed unmatched. This CDR3 comprises 15 residues. The CDR3 is CASSFNSGEQETQYF. In DNA, the CDR3 is TGTGCCAGCAGCTTTAATAGCGGGGAACAAGAGACCCAGTACTTC. Full variable domain (missing parts from reference TRBV7-9 and TRBJ2-5): DTGVSQNPRHKITKRGQNVTFRCDPISEHNRLYWYRQTLGQGPEFLTYFQNEAQLEKSRLLSDRFSAERPKGSFSTLEIQRTEQGDSAMYLCASSFNSGEQETQYFGPGTRLLVL.

The genes are TRBV11-2 and TRBJ2-7; no firm D call. The CDR3 has 15 amino acids. Trimming pared 1 base from V and 2 bases from J, leaving 12 bases between. Germline CDR1 SGHAT, CDR2 FQNNGV. Here the CDR3 reads CASSLGPDPTYEQYF. In DNA, the CDR3 is TGTGCCAGCAGCTTAGGGCCGGACCCGACCTACGAGCAGTACTTC.

V and J are TRBV18 and TRBJ2-2; D is undetermined. CDR3 size: 16 residues. The V gene lost 0 bases and the J gene lost 3 bases, with 11 bases spanning the gap. Germline CDR1 reads KGHSH; CDR2 reads LQKENI. The CDR3 reads CASSPPSGGDTGELFF. The CDR3 DNA reads TGTGCCAGCTCACCACCGTCGGGCGGAGACACCGGGGAGCTGTTTTTT.

This rearrangement joins TRBV4-1 to TRBJ2-7; 7 bases line up with TRBD1. Trimming at V came to 1 base and at J to 0 bases, leaving 6 bases not matched to a gene. The CDR3 loop spans 16 amino acids. In germline, CDR1 is MGHRA, CDR2 YSYEKL. The CDR3 nucleotides read TGCGCCAGCAGCCAAGTGCGGACAGGAGTCTCCTACGAGCAGTACTTC. As protein: CASSQVRTGVSYEQYF.

Comment on this clone: The same CDR3 arises from other DNA sequences in this sample as well. V gene TRBV7-9 combines with J gene TRBJ2-5; D is unresolved. V was clipped by 6 bases and J by 2 bases, with 1 base between them. There are 10 residues in the CDR3. In germline, CDR1 is SEHNR, CDR2 FQNEAQ (reference sequence). As DNA, the CDR3 is TGTGCCAGCAGTCAAGAGACCCAGTACTTC. Translation gives CASSQETQYF.

The V call is TRBV29-1, the J call TRBJ2-3; maybe TRBD2 (5 bases). V lost 8 bases and J 5 bases, leaving 8 bases between the germline ends. CDR3 size: 10 residues. Germline assignment: CDR1 SQVTM and CDR2 ANQGSEA. The DNA for the CDR3 is TGCAGCTCACTAGGAGATACGCAGTATTTT. It yields the protein CSSLGDTQYF.